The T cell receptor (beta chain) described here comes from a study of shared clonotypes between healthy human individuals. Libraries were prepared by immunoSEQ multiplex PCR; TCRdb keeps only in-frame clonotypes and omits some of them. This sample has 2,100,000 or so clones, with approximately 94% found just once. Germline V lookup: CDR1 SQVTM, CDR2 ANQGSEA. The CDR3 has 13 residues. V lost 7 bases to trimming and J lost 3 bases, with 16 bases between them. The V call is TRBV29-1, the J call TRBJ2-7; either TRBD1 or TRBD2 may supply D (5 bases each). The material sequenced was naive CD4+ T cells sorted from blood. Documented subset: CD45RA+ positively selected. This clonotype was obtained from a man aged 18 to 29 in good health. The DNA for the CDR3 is TGCAGCGCCGCGAGGGGCAGCTTCTACGAGCAGTACTTC. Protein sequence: CSAARGSFYEQYF.